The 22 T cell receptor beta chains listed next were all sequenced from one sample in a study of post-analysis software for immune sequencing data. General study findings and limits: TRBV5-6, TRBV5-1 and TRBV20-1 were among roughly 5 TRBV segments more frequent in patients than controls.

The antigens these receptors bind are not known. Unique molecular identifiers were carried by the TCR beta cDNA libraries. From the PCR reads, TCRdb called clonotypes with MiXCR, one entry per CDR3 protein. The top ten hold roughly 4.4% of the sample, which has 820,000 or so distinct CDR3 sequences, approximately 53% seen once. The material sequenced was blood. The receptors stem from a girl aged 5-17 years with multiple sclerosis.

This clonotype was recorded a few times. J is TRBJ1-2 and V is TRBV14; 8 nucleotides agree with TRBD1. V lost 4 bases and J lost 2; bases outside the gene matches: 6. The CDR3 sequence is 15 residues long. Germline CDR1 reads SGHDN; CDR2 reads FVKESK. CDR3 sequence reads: CASSRAGTGNYGYTF. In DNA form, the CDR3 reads TGTGCCAGCAGCCGAGCAGGGACAGGCAACTATGGCTACACCTTC. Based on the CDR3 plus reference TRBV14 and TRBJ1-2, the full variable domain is EAGVTQFPSHSVIEKGQTVTLRCDPISGHDNLYWYRRVMGKEIKFLLHFVKESKQDESGMPNNRFLAERTGGTYSTLKVQPAELEDSGVYFCASSRAGTGNYGYTFGSGTRLTVV.

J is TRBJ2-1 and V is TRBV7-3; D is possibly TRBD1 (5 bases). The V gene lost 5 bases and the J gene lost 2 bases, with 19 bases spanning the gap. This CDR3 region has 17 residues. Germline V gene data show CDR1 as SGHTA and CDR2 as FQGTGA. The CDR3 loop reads CASSHASALGPYNEQFF. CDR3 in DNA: TGTGCCAGCAGCCACGCTTCCGCTCTGGGGCCCTACAATGAGCAGTTCTTC.

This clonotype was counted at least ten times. The CDR3 DNA reads TGTGCCAGCAGCTTGGGGGAGCAGTACTTC. Translated: CASSLGEQYF. The chain links TRBV28 to TRBJ2-7, with D unresolved. Germline V gene data show CDR1 as MDHEN and CDR2 as SYDVKM. The CDR3 spans 10 residues. V shed 6 bases and J shed 7 bases, with 7 bases lying between them.

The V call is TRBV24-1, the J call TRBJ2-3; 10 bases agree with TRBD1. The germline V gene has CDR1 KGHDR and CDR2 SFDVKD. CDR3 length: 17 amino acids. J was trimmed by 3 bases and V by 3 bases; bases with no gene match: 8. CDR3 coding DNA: TGTGCCACCAGTGATACAATTGGACAGGGGGGGACAGATACGCAGTATTTT. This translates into CATSDTIGQGGTDTQYF.

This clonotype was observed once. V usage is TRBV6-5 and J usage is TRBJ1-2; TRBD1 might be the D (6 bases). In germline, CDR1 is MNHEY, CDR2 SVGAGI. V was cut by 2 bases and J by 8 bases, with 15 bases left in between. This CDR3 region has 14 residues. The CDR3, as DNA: TGTGCCAGCAGTTACCCGGGACACATACCAGGCTACACCTTC. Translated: CASSYPGHIPGYTF.

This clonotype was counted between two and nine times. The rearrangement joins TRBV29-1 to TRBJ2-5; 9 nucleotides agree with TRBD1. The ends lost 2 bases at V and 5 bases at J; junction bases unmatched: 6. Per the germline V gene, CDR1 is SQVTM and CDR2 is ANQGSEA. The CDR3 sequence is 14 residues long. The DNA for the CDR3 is TGCAGCGTTGAATTCGAGACAGGGGGTGAGACCCAGTACTTC. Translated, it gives CSVEFETGGETQYF.

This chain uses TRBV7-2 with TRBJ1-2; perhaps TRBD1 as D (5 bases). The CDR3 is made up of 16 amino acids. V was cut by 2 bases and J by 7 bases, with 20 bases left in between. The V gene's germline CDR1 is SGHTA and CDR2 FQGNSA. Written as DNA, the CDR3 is TGTGCCAGCAGCTTAACTGGGTCGGGCTGGAGGGGTGGCTACACCTTC. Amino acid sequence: CASSLTGSGWRGGYTF.

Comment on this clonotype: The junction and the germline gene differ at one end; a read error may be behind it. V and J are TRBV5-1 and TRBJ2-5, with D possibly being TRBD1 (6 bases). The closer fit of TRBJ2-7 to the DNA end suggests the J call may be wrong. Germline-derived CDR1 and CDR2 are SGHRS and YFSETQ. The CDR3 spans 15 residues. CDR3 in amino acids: CAGSLESGQYYEQYF. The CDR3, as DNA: TGCGCCGGCAGCTTGGAGTCAGGACAGTATTACGAGCAGTACTTC.

The CDR3 protein is CASSYSTGLNYGYTF. The DNA for the CDR3 is TGTGCCAGCAGTTACTCGACAGGGCTCAACTATGGCTACACCTTC. The chain employs TRBV6-2 or TRBV6-3 and TRBJ1-2, with 7 nucleotides matching TRBD1. CDR3 length equals 15 residues. The V gene end was trimmed by 0 bases and the J gene end by 2 bases; junction bases not matched to a gene: 3. CDR1 and CDR2 (germline): MNHEY, SVGEGT.

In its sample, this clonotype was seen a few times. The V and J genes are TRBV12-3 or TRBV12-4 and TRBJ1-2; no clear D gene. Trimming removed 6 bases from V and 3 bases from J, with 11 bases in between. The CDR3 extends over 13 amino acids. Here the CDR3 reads CASSGGAYYGYTF. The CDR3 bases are TGTGCCAGCAGCGGAGGAGCGTACTATGGCTACACCTTC.

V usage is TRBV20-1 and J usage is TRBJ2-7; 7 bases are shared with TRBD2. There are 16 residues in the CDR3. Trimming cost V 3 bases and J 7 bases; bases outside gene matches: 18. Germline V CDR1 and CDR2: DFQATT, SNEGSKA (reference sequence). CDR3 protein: CSARGVGAGVSGEQYF. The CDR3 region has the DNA TGCAGTGCTAGGGGGGTAGGGGCGGGAGTATCGGGTGAGCAGTACTTC.

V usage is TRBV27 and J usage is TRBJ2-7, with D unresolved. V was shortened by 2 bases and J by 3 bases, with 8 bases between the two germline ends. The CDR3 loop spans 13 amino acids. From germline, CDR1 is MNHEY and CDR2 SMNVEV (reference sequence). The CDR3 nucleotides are TGTGCCAGCAGTTTAAACCCGTTCTACGAGCAGTACTTC. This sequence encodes CASSLNPFYEQYF.

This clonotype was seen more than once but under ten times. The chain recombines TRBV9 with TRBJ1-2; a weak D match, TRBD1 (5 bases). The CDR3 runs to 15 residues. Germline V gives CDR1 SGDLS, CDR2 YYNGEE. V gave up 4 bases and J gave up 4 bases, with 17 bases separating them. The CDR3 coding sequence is TGTGCCAGCAGCTCCCCCGTCGGGACTGCCTATGGCTACACCTTC. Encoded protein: CASSSPVGTAYGYTF.

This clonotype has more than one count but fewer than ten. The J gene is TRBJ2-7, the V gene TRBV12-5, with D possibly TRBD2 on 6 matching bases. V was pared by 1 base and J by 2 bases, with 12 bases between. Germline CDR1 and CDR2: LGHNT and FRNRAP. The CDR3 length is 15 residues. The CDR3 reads CASGLAGLLAYEQYF. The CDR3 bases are TGTGCTAGTGGTTTGGCGGGACTGCTTGCCTACGAGCAGTACTTC.

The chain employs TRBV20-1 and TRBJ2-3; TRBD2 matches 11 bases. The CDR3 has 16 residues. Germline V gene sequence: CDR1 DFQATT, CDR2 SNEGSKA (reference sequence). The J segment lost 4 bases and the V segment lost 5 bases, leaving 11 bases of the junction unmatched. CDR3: CSAPPGLAERADTQYF. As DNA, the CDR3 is TGCAGTGCTCCCCCGGGACTAGCGGAGAGAGCAGATACGCAGTATTTT.

CDR3 in amino acids: CASSVEGPRNEQFF. In nucleotides, the CDR3 is TGTGCCAGCAGCGTAGAGGGGCCCCGCAATGAGCAGTTCTTC. The chain is built from TRBV9 and TRBJ2-1; maybe TRBD1 (5 bases). The CDR3 has 14 residues. Trimming stripped 0 bases from V and 6 bases from J, with 10 bases between. Germline V gene lookup returns CDR1 SGDLS and CDR2 YYNGEE.

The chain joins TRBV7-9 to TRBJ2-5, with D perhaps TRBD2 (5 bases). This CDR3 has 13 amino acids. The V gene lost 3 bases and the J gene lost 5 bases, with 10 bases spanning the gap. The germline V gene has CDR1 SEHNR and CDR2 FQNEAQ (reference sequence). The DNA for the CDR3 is TGTGCCAGCAGCTTGATTGGGGAGGAGACCCAGTACTTC. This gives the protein CASSLIGEETQYF. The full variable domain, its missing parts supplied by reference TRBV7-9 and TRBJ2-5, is DTGVSQNPRHKITKRGQNVTFRCDPISEHNRLYWYRQTLGQGPEFLTYFQNEAQLEKSRLLSDRFSAERPKGSFSTLEIQRTEQGDSAMYLCASSLIGEETQYFGPGTRLLVL.

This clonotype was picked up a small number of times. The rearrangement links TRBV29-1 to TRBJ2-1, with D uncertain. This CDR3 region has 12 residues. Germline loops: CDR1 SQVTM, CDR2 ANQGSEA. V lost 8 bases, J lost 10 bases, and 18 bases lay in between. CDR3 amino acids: CSYYSYNGEQFF. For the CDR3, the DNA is TGCAGCTACTATTCTTATAACGGGGAGCAGTTCTTC.

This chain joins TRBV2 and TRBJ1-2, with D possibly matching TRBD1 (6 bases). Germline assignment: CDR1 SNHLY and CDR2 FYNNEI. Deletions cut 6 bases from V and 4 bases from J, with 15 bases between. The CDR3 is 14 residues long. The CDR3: CASSADRQLYGYTF. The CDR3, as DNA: TGTGCCAGCAGCGCCGACAGGCAACTCTATGGCTACACCTTC.

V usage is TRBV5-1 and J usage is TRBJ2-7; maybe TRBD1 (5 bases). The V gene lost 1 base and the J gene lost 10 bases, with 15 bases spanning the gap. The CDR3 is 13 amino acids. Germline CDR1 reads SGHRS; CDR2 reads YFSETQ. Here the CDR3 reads CASSLTGGMPQYF. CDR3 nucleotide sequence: TGCGCCAGCAGCTTGACAGGTGGAATGCCACAGTACTTC.

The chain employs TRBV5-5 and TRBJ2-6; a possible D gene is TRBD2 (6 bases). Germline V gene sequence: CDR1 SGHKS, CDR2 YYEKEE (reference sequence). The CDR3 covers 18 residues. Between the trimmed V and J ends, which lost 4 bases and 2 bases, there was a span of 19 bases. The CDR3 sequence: CASSPIFAGSPGANVLTF. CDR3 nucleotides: TGTGCCAGCAGCCCAATTTTTGCGGGGTCCCCTGGGGCCAACGTCCTGACTTTC.

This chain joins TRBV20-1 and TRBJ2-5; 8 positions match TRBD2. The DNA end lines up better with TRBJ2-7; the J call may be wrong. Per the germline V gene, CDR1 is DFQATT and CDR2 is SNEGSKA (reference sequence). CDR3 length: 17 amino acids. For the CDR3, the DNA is TGCAGTGCTAGAGATGAGGGCTTGAGCGGGAGTCCCTACGAGCAGTACTTC. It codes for CSARDEGLSGSPYEQYF.